These 30 T cell receptor beta chains originate from one sample sequenced in a study of T cells after yellow fever vaccination. Via MiXCR, TCRdb re-called the 5' RACE reads, giving one row per CDR3 protein. Of some 400,000 distinct CDR3 sequences listed, 18% are singletons. This specimen was PBMCs, taken before the yellow fever booster vaccination. The receptor source for this set is a man between 18 and 35 years old who received the YFV17D yellow fever vaccine.

The chain has TRBV7-2 and TRBJ1-1; D is undetermined. Trimming removed 1 base from V and 4 bases from J, with 13 bases in between. The CDR3 sequence is 15 residues long. CDR1 is SGHTA, CDR2 FQGNSA, per germline. The CDR3 reads CASSLEVGSSTEAFF. Written as DNA, the CDR3 is TGTGCCAGCAGCTTAGAAGTGGGCAGTAGCACTGAAGCTTTCTTT.

The CDR3 protein is CASMRGGSGNTIYF. In nucleotides, the CDR3 is TGTGCCAGCATGCGAGGGGGCTCTGGAAACACCATATATTTT. This sequence joins TRBV27 and TRBJ1-3; a weak D match, TRBD1 (6 bases). The germline V and J ends were trimmed by 7 bases and 0 bases, with 10 bases remaining between them. Germline-derived CDR1 and CDR2 are MNHEY and SMNVEV (reference sequence). CDR3 length: 14 residues.

The chain combines TRBV9 with TRBJ2-3, with 7 bases fitting TRBD1. J gave up 1 base and V 2 bases, and 4 bases lay outside the gene matches. The germline V gene has CDR1 SGDLS and CDR2 YYNGEE. This CDR3 contains 15 residues. CDR3 protein: CASSVGQLGTDTQYF. CDR3 nucleotides: TGTGCCAGCAGCGTGGGACAGTTAGGCACAGATACGCAGTATTTT.

This rearrangement joins TRBV7-6 to TRBJ1-1; TRBD1 is a possible D gene (6 bases). The CDR3 is made up of 18 amino acids. V was trimmed by 1 base and J by 3 bases, leaving 21 bases between them. Germline V gives CDR1 SGHVS, CDR2 FNYEAQ. The CDR3 DNA follows: TGTGCCAGCAGCTTAGGGGGGTTTCGGACAGATATCCACACTGAAGCTTTCTTT. This encodes CASSLGGFRTDIHTEAFF.

The chain couples TRBV20-1 to TRBJ2-2; 9 bases are a match to TRBD1. Germline lookup yields CDR1 DFQATT and CDR2 SNEGSKA (reference sequence). CDR3 length: 14 amino acids. V trimming: 5 bases; J trimming: 3 bases; junction bases outside the gene matches: 4. DNA of the CDR3: TGCAGTGCTGTACAGGGGGCAGACACCGGGGAGCTGTTTTTT. It encodes CSAVQGADTGELFF.

The chain recombines TRBV7-3 with TRBJ2-3, with 9 nucleotides matching TRBD2. This CDR3 region has 15 residues. Germline loops: CDR1 SGHTA, CDR2 FQGTGA. V gave up 3 bases and J gave up 4 bases; unmatched junction bases: 5. Written as DNA, the CDR3 is TGTGCCAGCAGCTTCGCTAGCGGGGTCGCAGATACGCAGTATTTT. Translation gives CASSFASGVADTQYF.

The chain joins TRBV5-4 to TRBJ2-1; D may be TRBD2 (6 bases). Germline V gives CDR1 SGHNT, CDR2 YYREEE (reference sequence). Trimming pared 4 bases from V and 0 bases from J, leaving 14 bases between. The CDR3 consists of 16 residues. The CDR3 sequence: CASSTGGASSYNEQFF. CDR3 nucleotides: TGTGCCAGCAGCACCGGAGGGGCCTCCTCCTACAATGAGCAGTTCTTC. Variable domain in full (rest from reference TRBV5-4 and TRBJ2-1): ETGVTQSPTHLIKTRGQQVTLRCSSQSGHNTVSWYQQALGQGPQFIFQYYREEENGRGNFPPRFSGLQFPNYSSELNVNALELDDSALYLCASSTGGASSYNEQFFGPGTRLTVL.

This clonotype was observed a handful of times. The chain recombines TRBV29-1 with TRBJ2-3; 7 positions agree with TRBD1. V lost 4 bases and J lost 6; bases outside the gene matches: 10. The CDR3 is 14 amino acids. Germline loops: CDR1 SQVTM, CDR2 ANQGSEA. CDR3 sequence (DNA): TGCAGCGTTGTACCCCGACAGGGTGTGGATACGCAGTATTTT. It codes for CSVVPRQGVDTQYF.

This clonotype was recorded once. This chain uses TRBV7-7 with TRBJ2-5; D is ambiguous. CDR1 is SSHAT and CDR2 is FNYEAQ in the germline V gene (reference sequence). Deletions cut 5 bases from V and 7 bases from J, with 14 bases between. The CDR3 is 13 amino acids. The CDR3 loop reads CASSLTPVGTQYF. In nucleotides, the CDR3 is TGTGCCAGCAGCCTGACTCCGGTGGGGACCCAGTACTTC.

The chain combines TRBV10-3 with TRBJ2-3, with 10 bases lining up with TRBD2. From germline, CDR1 is ENHRY and CDR2 SYGVKD. J was trimmed by 1 base and V by 3 bases; bases with no gene match: 10. The length of the CDR3 is 18 residues. The CDR3 DNA sequence: TGTGCCATCAGTGATGGCCCCTCACTAGCGGGGCGCACAGATACGCAGTATTTT. Amino acid sequence: CAISDGPSLAGRTDTQYF.

The chain joins TRBV29-1 to TRBJ2-2, with D possibly TRBD1 on 5 matching bases. V lost 6 bases and J 3 bases, leaving 8 bases between the germline ends. In germline, CDR1 is SQVTM, CDR2 ANQGSEA. The CDR3 spans 12 residues. CDR3 nucleotides: TGCAGCGTAGTACAGGACACCGGGGAGCTGTTTTTT. Residues: CSVVQDTGELFF.

At least ten counts were recorded for this clonotype. V gene TRBV12-3 or TRBV12-4 combines with J gene TRBJ2-2, with 9 positions matching TRBD2. Losses at the gene ends were 5 bases for V and 7 bases for J; bases not matched to a gene: 17. This CDR3 comprises 18 residues. The CDR3 loop is CASSAATLRGGLGGELFF. The CDR3, as DNA: TGTGCCAGCAGTGCCGCGACTTTGCGGGGGGGCCTCGGCGGGGAGCTGTTTTTT.

This clonotype was recorded a few times. V usage is TRBV20-1 and J usage is TRBJ1-6; weak D call: TRBD1 (6 bases). CDR1 is DFQATT, CDR2 SNEGSKA, per germline (reference sequence). The germline V and J ends were trimmed by 5 bases and 6 bases, with 11 bases remaining between them. The CDR3 covers 13 residues. The CDR3 DNA reads as TGCAGTGCTTACAGGGACCCTAATTCACCCCTCCACTTT. This codes for CSAYRDPNSPLHF.

This clonotype was counted at least ten times. CDR3 amino acids: CATSEAGGTEAFF. The DNA of the CDR3 is TGTGCCACCAGTGAGGCAGGGGGGACTGAAGCTTTCTTT. The chain uses TRBV24-1 and TRBJ1-1; 7 nucleotides match TRBD1. The length of the CDR3 is 13 residues. V trimming: 4 bases; J trimming: 5 bases; junction bases outside the gene matches: 3. CDR1 and CDR2 from the germline V gene are KGHDR and SFDVKD.

The chain employs TRBV6-6 and TRBJ1-6; perhaps TRBD1 as D (6 bases). Germline CDR1 MNHNY, CDR2 SVGAGI (reference sequence). The CDR3 length is 15 residues. Trimming left V 6 bases short and J 0 bases short, with 9 bases between. The CDR3 sequence is CASRMDSSYNSPLHF. CDR3 DNA: TGTGCCAGCAGGATGGACAGCTCCTATAATTCACCCCTCCACTTT.

This chain joins TRBV7-2 and TRBJ2-1; TRBD2 matches 10 bases. With 10 bases clipped from V and 5 bases from J, the junction kept 8 bases outside the gene matches. Germline CDR1 is SGHTA and CDR2 is FQGNSA. The CDR3 covers 14 residues. CDR3 sequence: CANRRAGGNNEQFF. The DNA for the CDR3 is TGTGCCAACCGCCGAGCGGGGGGGAACAATGAGCAGTTCTTC.

This clonotype occurred a few times. An end of the junction does not agree with germline; a read error may underlie this. The V call is TRBV7-3, the J call TRBJ2-3; 7 bases match TRBD1. Germline CDR1 reads SGHTA; CDR2 reads FQGTGA. This CDR3 comprises 13 residues. This CDR3 reads CASRLTGADTQYF. In DNA form, the CDR3 reads TGTGCCAGCAGGTTAACAGGGGCAGATACGCAGTATTTT.

The V and J genes are TRBV29-1 and TRBJ1-1; D uncertain. This CDR3 contains 14 residues. Germline assignment: CDR1 SQVTM and CDR2 ANQGSEA. The V and J ends lost 1 base and 0 bases respectively, with 9 bases between them. The CDR3 spells CSVEGAGVNTEAFF. The CDR3 nucleotides are TGCAGCGTTGAAGGAGCGGGAGTGAACACTGAAGCTTTCTTT. Combining the CDR3 with reference TRBV29-1 and TRBJ1-1 gives the whole variable domain SAVISQKPSRDICQRGTSLTIQCQVDSQVTMMFWYRQQPGQSLTLIATANQGSEATYESGFVIDKFPISRPNLTFSTLTVSNMSPEDSSIYLCSVEGAGVNTEAFFGQGTRLTVV.

The CDR3 region is CSALHTYQETQYF. The CDR3 DNA reads TGCAGTGCTCTACACACGTACCAAGAGACCCAGTACTTC. This chain joins TRBV20-1 and TRBJ2-5; D not certain. Trimming cost V 5 bases and J 0 bases, with 10 bases left between them. There are 13 residues in the CDR3. CDR1 is DFQATT and CDR2 is SNEGSKA in the germline V gene (reference sequence).

The CDR3 DNA reads TGTGCCAGCAGCCCGTCCTCCTCCTCCTCTGGGGCCAACGTCCTGACTTTC. Translated, it gives CASSPSSSSSGANVLTF. This rearrangement joins TRBV7-2 to TRBJ2-6; no definite D call. V was trimmed by 5 bases and J by 0 bases, leaving 14 bases between them. The CDR3 covers 17 residues. The germline gives CDR1 SGHTA, CDR2 FQGNSA.

The chain joins TRBV5-1 to TRBJ1-1; 7 nucleotides align to TRBD1. The junction had 14 bases not matched to a gene; V was cut back by 3 bases and J by 0 bases. Per germline, CDR1 SGHRS and CDR2 YFSETQ. This CDR3 region has 18 residues. CDR3 protein: CASSSDLLDRTLNTEAFF. DNA of the CDR3: TGCGCCAGCAGCTCGGATTTGTTGGACAGGACATTGAACACTGAAGCTTTCTTT.

About this clonotype: An end of the junction does not agree with germline; a read error may underlie this. The chain links TRBV20-1 to TRBJ1-2, with 7 bases matching TRBD1. The CDR3 contains 10 residues. CDR1 DFQATT and CDR2 SNEGSKA come from the germline V gene (reference sequence). The CDR3 nucleotides read TGCAGTGCTTCCCGGGACAGTCAATCTTTC. This gives the protein CSASRDSQSF.

This clonotype was detected only a few times. V gene TRBV12-3 or TRBV12-4 combines with J gene TRBJ2-1, with D possibly TRBD1 on 6 matching bases. The CDR3 is made up of 14 amino acids. V was pared by 1 base and J by 7 bases, with 11 bases between. The CDR3, as DNA: TGTGCCAGCAGTTTAGACCGGACAGTGAATGAGCAGTTCTTC. Its translation: CASSLDRTVNEQFF.

This clonotype was recorded a few times. V is TRBV29-1 and J is TRBJ2-2; D uncertain. Per germline, CDR1 SQVTM and CDR2 ANQGSEA. This CDR3 has 14 amino acids. The V end was cut by 4 bases, the J end by 3 bases, with 12 bases between. The CDR3, as DNA: TGCAGCGTTGTAGGGAAAACGGACACCGGGGAGCTGTTTTTT. Translating gives CSVVGKTDTGELFF.

This chain uses TRBV20-1 with TRBJ1-5; the D is unclear. Looked up from germline, CDR1 is DFQATT and CDR2 is SNEGSKA (reference sequence). V lost 3 bases and J lost 5, with 14 bases in between. CDR3 size: 14 residues. The CDR3 is CSAREGRSDQPQHF. The CDR3 bases are TGCAGTGCTAGGGAAGGAAGGTCAGATCAGCCCCAGCATTTT.

The sample holds a few counts of this clonotype. The chain carries TRBV13 and TRBJ1-6; the D gene is possibly TRBD1 (5 bases). V was cut by 0 bases and J by 6 bases, with 9 bases left in between. Looked up from germline, CDR1 is PRHDT and CDR2 is FYEKMQ (reference sequence). This CDR3 is built from 15 residues. The CDR3, as DNA: TGTGCCAGCAGCTTAGGCCTCGGGGGTAATTCACCCCTCCACTTT. Encoded protein: CASSLGLGGNSPLHF.

The rearrangement links TRBV4-1 to TRBJ1-1; D uncertain. Germline CDR1 MGHRA, CDR2 YSYEKL. V lost 1 base, J lost 8 bases, and 8 bases lay in between. The CDR3 length is 12 residues. For the CDR3, the DNA is TGCGCCAGCAGCCAAGTCGGCCGAGAAGCTTTCTTT. As protein: CASSQVGREAFF.

This clonotype was found a few times. This sequence joins TRBV4-1 and TRBJ2-3; 8 nucleotides agree with TRBD2. The CDR3 has 19 amino acids. V lost 3 bases, J lost 0 bases, and 14 bases stayed unmatched. CDR1 MGHRA and CDR2 YSYEKL come from the germline V gene. This CDR3 is CASSHALGVSGVSTDTQYF. The CDR3 DNA is TGCGCCAGCAGCCATGCCCTCGGAGTTAGCGGGGTTAGCACAGATACGCAGTATTTT.

The chain recombines TRBV7-3 with TRBJ1-6; D may be TRBD1 (5 bases). CDR1 SGHTA and CDR2 FQGTGA come from the germline V gene. V was cut by 2 bases and J by 9 bases, with 11 bases left in between. The CDR3 is 14 residues long. CDR3 sequence reads: CASSLRGLGSPLHF. In DNA, the CDR3 is TGTGCCAGCAGCTTACGGGGGTTGGGTTCACCCCTCCACTTT.

The rearrangement joins TRBV6-2 or TRBV6-3 to TRBJ2-7; 7 bases align to TRBD1. Germline CDR1 and CDR2: MNHEY and SVGEGT. This CDR3 region has 14 residues. J gave up 3 bases and V 2 bases, and 4 bases lay outside the gene matches. CDR3 sequence (DNA): TGTGCCAGCAGTTACGTCGGACAGGTCTACGAGCAGTACTTC. It yields the protein CASSYVGQVYEQYF.